The source of this T cell receptor beta chain is a study of cytomegalovirus exposure and HLA in healthy donors. Study-wide results and caveats: Researchers reported in a later analysis that a missense DCLRE1C variant was tied to TCR beta V- and J-gene trimming.

Germline V gives CDR1 SNHLY, CDR2 FYNNEI. The ends lost 8 bases at V and 0 bases at J; junction bases unmatched: 9. This CDR3 region has 17 residues. This clone was observed a single time. Its target is unknown. The primer mix had 60 Vbeta and 13 Jbeta primers. Profiled with immunoSEQ multiplex PCR; TCRdb holds only in-frame clones, not every one. The sample has roughly 140,000 clones, roughly 80% seen once. The receptor was derived from a woman in her 40s in good health and CMV-seropositive. Sequencing was performed on PBMCs. The rearrangement uses TRBV2 and TRBJ2-3, with 12 nucleotides matching TRBD2. The CDR3 is CASPGTSGLPSTDTQYF. The CDR3, as DNA: TGTGCCAGCCCAGGGACTAGCGGGCTTCCTAGCACAGATACGCAGTATTTT.